Shown below are 20 T cell receptor beta chains from a single sample sequenced in a study of cytomegalovirus exposure and HLA in healthy donors. The PCR had 60 Vbeta and 13 Jbeta primers. TCRdb keeps only in-frame clones here, not all; method: immunoSEQ multiplex PCR. The sample contains 100,000 to 150,000 clones, approximately 75% of which appear only once. Sequenced sample: PBMCs. The origin of the receptors is a woman in her fifties or sixties in good health and CMV-seronegative.

The chain is built from TRBV18 and TRBJ2-7, with 8 bases identical to TRBD2. The germline V gene has CDR1 KGHSH and CDR2 LQKENI. This CDR3 region has 13 residues. Trimming at V came to 4 bases and at J to 3 bases, leaving 2 bases not matched to a gene. The CDR3 loop is CASSLGTSYEQYF. In DNA, the CDR3 is TGTGCCAGCTCACTTGGGACTAGCTACGAGCAGTACTTC.

This clone appeared a few times. The rearrangement joins TRBV5-1 to TRBJ2-1; 12 bases map to TRBD2. With V trimmed by 8 bases and J by 8 bases, 8 bases remained unmatched. CDR1 is SGHRS and CDR2 is YFSETQ in the germline V gene. CDR3 size: 14 residues. CDR3 region: CASPPTSGSDEQFF. The CDR3 DNA sequence: TGCGCCAGTCCGCCGACTAGCGGGAGTGATGAGCAGTTCTTC.

J is TRBJ2-1 and V is TRBV18, with TRBD2 identical over 11 bases. V trimming: 5 bases; J trimming: 4 bases; junction bases outside the gene matches: 1. The CDR3 contains 14 residues. Germline loops: CDR1 KGHSH, CDR2 LQKENI. CDR3 sequence reads: CASSTSGSYNEQFF. In DNA, the CDR3 is TGTGCCAGCTCAACTAGCGGGAGTTACAATGAGCAGTTCTTC.

The chain combines TRBV6-5 with TRBJ2-3; D is perhaps TRBD2 (5 bases). V was cut by 0 bases and J by 2 bases, with 12 bases left in between. CDR3 length equals 16 residues. Germline-derived CDR1 and CDR2 are MNHEY and SVGAGI. CDR3: CASSYSSGEITDTQYF. CDR3 nucleotides: TGTGCCAGCAGTTACTCGAGTGGGGAGATCACAGATACGCAGTATTTT.

As for this clone: One junction end does not reproduce the germline sequence, and a read error may be involved. V is TRBV10-3 and J is TRBJ1-2; D is undetermined. CDR1 and CDR2 (germline): ENHRY, SYGVKD. This CDR3 comprises 14 residues. DNA of the CDR3: TGTGCCACCAGTGTAGGCCGAGACTCATATGGCTACACCTTC. The encoded protein is CATSVGRDSYGYTF.

This rearrangement joins TRBV7-6 to TRBJ2-5; TRBD1 matches 8 bases. Per germline, CDR1 SGHVS and CDR2 FNYEAQ. V lost 1 base, J lost 5 bases, and 6 bases stayed unmatched. This CDR3 comprises 15 residues. CDR3: CASSLVAGGLETQYF. The CDR3 DNA reads TGTGCCAGCAGCTTAGTCGCAGGGGGCCTGGAGACCCAGTACTTC.

The chain carries TRBV10-3 and TRBJ2-2; a weak D match, TRBD2 (6 bases). Germline CDR1 ENHRY, CDR2 SYGVKD. The ends were cut back, 6 bases at V and 6 bases at J, with 11 bases in the middle. This CDR3 comprises 13 residues. The DNA of the CDR3 is TGTGCCATCAGACCAACTAGCTCCGGGGAGCTGTTTTTT. Encoded protein: CAIRPTSSGELFF.

This clone was counted a few times. The rearrangement joins TRBV19 to TRBJ2-1, with TRBD2 matching 10 bases. CDR3 size: 15 residues. Germline V lookup: CDR1 LNHDA, CDR2 SQIVND (reference sequence). V shed 2 bases and J 7 bases; nucleotides not matched to a gene: 5. The CDR3 sequence: CASSILAGDRNEQFF. The CDR3 region has the DNA TGTGCCAGTAGTATACTAGCGGGGGATAGGAATGAGCAGTTCTTC.

CDR3 amino acids: CASSLTTSGRIIEQFF. CDR3 DNA: TGTGCCAGCAGTCTGACAACTAGCGGGAGGATTATTGAGCAGTTCTTC. The gene calls are TRBV28 and TRBJ2-1; 12 bases are shared with TRBD2. This CDR3 is 16 amino acids long. V shed 5 bases and J 9 bases; nucleotides not matched to a gene: 11. Looked up from germline, CDR1 is MDHEN and CDR2 is SYDVKM.

This chain links TRBV18 with TRBJ1-2; D is uncertain. The CDR3 totals 14 residues. V was pared by 0 bases and J by 5 bases, with 10 bases between. The V gene's germline CDR1 is KGHSH and CDR2 LQKENI. CDR3 sequence reads: CASSPPEQIYGYTF. CDR3 sequence (DNA): TGTGCCAGCTCACCACCGGAACAGATATATGGCTACACCTTC.

This clone was observed a few times. The chain is built from TRBV7-6 and TRBJ2-2; 12 bases are a match to TRBD2. The CDR3 is made up of 16 amino acids. The germline CDR1 and CDR2 sequences are SGHVS and FNYEAQ. The J segment lost 4 bases and the V segment lost 5 bases, leaving 5 bases of the junction unmatched. This chain's CDR3 is CASSLRTSGITGELFF. CDR3 in DNA: TGTGCCAGCAGCCTTCGGACTAGCGGGATCACCGGGGAGCTGTTTTTT.

V usage is TRBV7-9 and J usage is TRBJ2-7, with D perhaps TRBD2 (5 bases). The CDR3 is made up of 14 amino acids. The germline V gene encodes CDR1 SEHNR and CDR2 FQNEAQ (reference sequence). V was cut by 0 bases and J by 6 bases, with 12 bases left in between. The chain's CDR3 is CASSLAGEVAEQYF. CDR3 DNA: TGTGCCAGCAGCTTAGCCGGGGAAGTCGCCGAGCAGTACTTC.

This clone came up a few times. CDR3 amino acids: CASSPGTGDQPQHF. As DNA, the CDR3 is TGTGCCAGCAGTCCTGGGACAGGGGATCAGCCCCAGCATTTT. The chain employs TRBV28 and TRBJ1-5; 10 positions agree with TRBD1. Germline CDR1 MDHEN, CDR2 SYDVKM. The length of the CDR3 is 14 residues. V was clipped by 5 bases and J by 5 bases; unmatched bases: 3.

This clone appeared once. The chain recombines TRBV28 with TRBJ1-5; D gene unclear. This CDR3 has 13 residues. V was trimmed by 8 bases and J by 3 bases, leaving 11 bases between them. Germline V CDR1 and CDR2: MDHEN, SYDVKM. In DNA, the CDR3 is TGTGCCAGCGAGGCAGATCCCAATCAGCCCCAGCATTTT. This codes for CASEADPNQPQHF.

This clone was seen a few times. The chain is built from TRBV5-4 and TRBJ2-7; 10 nucleotides agree with TRBD2. Germline V gene lookup returns CDR1 SGHNT and CDR2 YYREEE (reference sequence). This CDR3 contains 15 residues. V was pared by 3 bases and J by 4 bases, with 7 bases of the junction left unmatched. The CDR3 protein is CASSYLASGSYEQYF. The CDR3 DNA reads as TGTGCCAGCAGCTACCTCGCTAGCGGGAGTTACGAGCAGTACTTC.

J is TRBJ2-5 and V is TRBV10-3; perhaps TRBD2 as D (6 bases). V was trimmed by 4 bases and J by 5 bases, leaving 17 bases between them. The germline V gene encodes CDR1 ENHRY and CDR2 SYGVKD. The CDR3 has 15 residues. The CDR3 nucleotides are TGTGCCATCAGTGTTAGCGGAGGGACGGGGGAGACCCAGTACTTC. Its protein is CAISVSGGTGETQYF.

The chain combines TRBV7-2 with TRBJ1-5, with D tentatively TRBD1 (6 bases). CDR1 and CDR2 from the germline V gene are SGHTA and FQGNSA. Deletions cut 3 bases from V and 0 bases from J, with 9 bases between. The CDR3 runs to 15 residues. CDR3 region: CASSLDRTSNQPQHF. The CDR3 DNA is TGTGCCAGCAGCTTGGACAGAACTAGCAATCAGCCCCAGCATTTT.

This clone came up once. The chain uses TRBV15 and TRBJ2-7, with 7 bases matching TRBD2. The germline gives CDR1 LNHNV, CDR2 YYDKDF (reference sequence). This CDR3 is 13 amino acids long. The junction had 5 bases not matched to a gene; V was cut back by 5 bases and J by 4 bases. The CDR3 DNA is TGTGCCACCAGCGCGGGAGTTGAGTACGAGCAGTACTTC. Protein sequence: CATSAGVEYEQYF.

This sequence joins TRBV29-1 and TRBJ2-3; 9 bases map to TRBD1. Germline V gene lookup returns CDR1 SQVTM and CDR2 ANQGSEA. V gave up 2 bases and J gave up 2 bases; unmatched junction bases: 17. The CDR3 is made up of 19 amino acids. The CDR3 DNA follows: TGCAGCGTTGAAAGAAGGGGACAGGGTAGTTTGATAACCACAGATACGCAGTATTTT. The encoded protein is CSVERRGQGSLITTDTQYF.

The V call is TRBV14, the J call TRBJ1-1, with unresolved D. V dropped 2 bases and J dropped 1 base, with 11 bases sitting between them. The CDR3 has 15 residues. Germline CDR1 reads SGHDN; CDR2 reads FVKESK. The CDR3: CASSQYYVGNTEAFF. The CDR3 DNA is TGTGCCAGCAGCCAATACTATGTTGGGAACACTGAAGCTTTCTTT.